The clone carrying this TCR beta chain was counted at least ten times. The antigen remains undetermined. This sample stems from a study of blood T cells in healthy people across ages. Across the whole study: Per two T cells, template switching captured roughly one barcoded beta molecule. Overall study results and limits: Per million T cells, the diversity of TCR beta decreased roughly linearly as age advanced. Naive T cell percentage showed a strong correlation with the diversity of TCR beta. There were more naive CD4+ cells and higher diversity in long-lived donors than in aged donors.

Then a second PCR, running roughly 7 to 11 cycles, was carried out with a sample-barcoded 5' primer and a J-beta primer mix. TCRdb used MiXCR to reprocess the 5' RACE reads, holding one entry per CDR3 protein. Among about 290,000 distinct CDR3 sequences listed, less than 30% were seen once. The CDR3 contains 13 residues. Trimming took 6 bases from V and 8 from J; bases not matched to a gene: 4. CDR1 is MDHEN, CDR2 SYDVKM, per germline. The chain links TRBV28 to TRBJ2-1; 10 bases agree with TRBD1. The sequence came from a woman in her 70s in good health. Sequencing was done on a sample of blood. CDR3 nucleotides: TGTGCCAGCAGGACAGGGGGCGGCTATGAGCAGTTCTTC. This gives the protein CASRTGGGYEQFF.